This TCR beta chain was retrieved from a study of siplizumab effects on memory and regulatory T cells. General study points: Apparently more diverse than memory cells, naive T cells also seemed major alloresponse contributors. In controls, 25% to 30% of mappable alloreactive CD4+ clones were Treg-derived on average, versus just under 70% with siplizumab.

CDR1 and CDR2 (germline): SGHAT, FQNNGV. V dropped 0 bases and J dropped 5 bases, with 5 bases sitting between them. The CDR3 spans 13 residues. Assays covered roughly 100,000 TCR templates per sample. Method: immunoSEQ multiplex PCR; TCRdb's copy keeps in-frame clones and lacks some. The sample includes 75,000 to 100,000 clones, 94% seen only once; the top ten take around 0.3%. About this clone: The antigen remains unidentified.

The receptor's source is a human donor in good health. Specimen: non-Treg CD4+ T cells sorted from blood. The J gene is TRBJ2-1, the V gene TRBV11-2, with no clear D. CDR3 region: CASSLDPHNEQFF. Written as DNA, the CDR3 is TGTGCCAGCAGCTTAGATCCCCACAATGAGCAGTTCTTC.